A single sample is the source of the 23 T cell receptor beta chains below, sequenced in a study of shared clonotypes between healthy human individuals. CD8 cells classed as naive were CD45RO-negative and positively selected for CCR7, excluding terminally differentiated effector memory CD45RA+ cells. The method was immunoSEQ multiplex PCR; TCRdb's version includes in-frame clones alone and lacks a portion of them. The data show around 2,000,000 clones, under 95% seen once. Sequenced: naive CD8+ T cells from PBMCs. Receptors were obtained from a man younger than 30 in good health. Some clones in this sample may be carry-over from other donors' samples.

The chain combines TRBV6-5 with TRBJ2-5; perhaps D is TRBD1 or TRBD2 (5 bases each). The CDR3 is 14 residues long. CDR1 and CDR2 (germline): MNHEY, SVGAGI. V was cut by 6 bases and J by 3 bases, with 14 bases left in between. CDR3 DNA sequence: TGTGCCAGCAGCCCCCGGGACCCCAAAGAGACCCAGTACTTC. Its protein product is CASSPRDPKETQYF.

The chain uses TRBV28 and TRBJ1-5; a possible D gene is TRBD1 (6 bases). The CDR3 loop spans 15 amino acids. V lost 5 bases and J 1 base, leaving 12 bases between the germline ends. Germline lookup yields CDR1 MDHEN and CDR2 SYDVKM. DNA for the CDR3: TGTGCCAGCAGTCTGGGGGGGCCGAGCAATCAGCCCCAGCATTTT. Residues: CASSLGGPSNQPQHF. Filled out from reference TRBV28 and TRBJ1-5, the complete variable domain reads DVKVTQSSRYLVKRTGEKVFLECVQDMDHENMFWYRQDPGLGLRLIYFSYDVKMKEKGDIPEGYSVSREKKERFSLILESASTNQTSMYLCASSLGGPSNQPQHFGDGTRLSIL.

Remarks on this clone: At the DNA level, this CDR3 is encoded by other sequences in the same sample as well. This sequence joins TRBV6-5 and TRBJ2-7, with 7 positions matching TRBD1. The ends lost 10 bases at V and 3 bases at J; junction bases unmatched: 6. CDR3 length: 12 amino acids. CDR1 is MNHEY, CDR2 SVGAGI, per germline. CDR3 in DNA: TGTGCCACTGGGACAGTAAGCTACGAGCAGTACTTC. Translation gives CATGTVSYEQYF.

The genes are TRBV13 and TRBJ2-4; D gene uncertain. Germline V gene sequence: CDR1 PRHDT, CDR2 FYEKMQ (reference sequence). Trimming left V 2 bases short and J 6 bases short, with 8 bases between. This CDR3 has 13 residues. CDR3 amino acids: CASSLSGSNIQYF. The DNA for the CDR3 is TGTGCCAGCAGCTTATCTGGTTCAAACATTCAGTACTTC.

Only one count was recorded for this clone. The sample has other DNA sequences that encode this CDR3 too. The chain joins TRBV27 to TRBJ1-5; D gene unclear. Germline V lookup: CDR1 MNHEY, CDR2 SMNVEV (reference sequence). The length of the CDR3 is 14 residues. The V and J ends lost 6 bases and 0 bases respectively, with 9 bases between them. The CDR3 protein is CASSPVGSNQPQHF. Written as DNA, the CDR3 is TGTGCCAGCAGCCCTGTTGGTAGCAATCAGCCCCAGCATTTT.

The chain couples TRBV7-3 to TRBJ2-2; D might be TRBD2 (8 bases). The V and J ends lost 5 bases and 6 bases respectively, with 19 bases between them. This CDR3 is 16 amino acids long. The germline gives CDR1 SGHTA, CDR2 FQGTGA. The CDR3 here is CASSPGGTVPPGELFF. The CDR3 DNA sequence: TGTGCCAGCAGCCCGGGGGGGACAGTACCGCCCGGGGAGCTGTTTTTT.

The chain combines TRBV2 with TRBJ2-1, with D perhaps TRBD2 (6 bases). V was cut by 2 bases and J by 10 bases, with 9 bases left in between. This CDR3 has 12 amino acids. Per the germline V gene, CDR1 is SNHLY and CDR2 is FYNNEI. The CDR3 DNA reads TGTGCCAGCAGTGAAAGGGCGGGGGAGCAGTTCTTC. Residues: CASSERAGEQFF.

In the case of this clone: Other DNA sequences in the same sample also yield this CDR3. V gene TRBV6-6 combines with J gene TRBJ2-7, with a possible D match to TRBD1 (6 bases). The CDR3 is 12 amino acids. Per germline, CDR1 MNHNY and CDR2 SVGAGI (reference sequence). V dropped 0 bases and J dropped 6 bases, with 6 bases sitting between them. The CDR3 loop is CASSYSGGEQYF. The DNA of the CDR3 is TGTGCCAGCAGTTACTCAGGGGGCGAGCAGTACTTC.

The chain links TRBV6-5 to TRBJ1-1; 7 bases agree with TRBD1. V gave up 6 bases and J gave up 1 base; unmatched junction bases: 5. The CDR3 loop spans 14 amino acids. CDR1 and CDR2 from the germline V gene are MNHEY and SVGAGI. CDR3 sequence: CASRETGENTEAFF. For the CDR3, the DNA is TGTGCCAGCAGGGAAACAGGGGAGAACACTGAAGCTTTCTTT.

J is TRBJ2-3 and V is TRBV7-2; the match to TRBD2 covers 9 bases. Germline V CDR1 and CDR2: SGHTA, FQGNSA. V was clipped by 1 base and J by 0 bases; unmatched bases: 2. The CDR3 has 16 amino acids. CDR3 DNA sequence: TGTGCCAGCAGCTTAGTTACTAGCGGGAGCACAGATACGCAGTATTTT. Protein sequence: CASSLVTSGSTDTQYF.

This sequence joins TRBV7-9 and TRBJ2-1, with 10 bases aligning to TRBD2. After removal of 3 bases from V and 9 bases from J, the junction contained 8 bases not matched to a gene. Germline CDR1 reads SEHNR; CDR2 reads FQNEAQ (reference sequence). This CDR3 has 15 amino acids. The CDR3 loop reads CASSLDSSGSLEQFF. As DNA, the CDR3 is TGTGCCAGCAGCTTGGACTCTAGCGGGAGTCTTGAGCAGTTCTTC. The full variable domain, its missing parts supplied by reference TRBV7-9 and TRBJ2-1, is DTGVSQNPRHKITKRGQNVTFRCDPISEHNRLYWYRQTLGQGPEFLTYFQNEAQLEKSRLLSDRFSAERPKGSFSTLEIQRTEQGDSAMYLCASSLDSSGSLEQFFGPGTRLTVL.

The chain joins TRBV2 to TRBJ2-7; maybe TRBD1 (6 bases). Germline values: CDR1 SNHLY, CDR2 FYNNEI. V lost 3 bases, J lost 0 bases, and 9 bases lay in between. The CDR3 totals 14 residues. CDR3 loop: CASSEIGGSYEQYF. CDR3 DNA: TGTGCCAGCAGTGAGATAGGGGGCTCCTACGAGCAGTACTTC.

The chain joins TRBV4-3 to TRBJ1-2; D remains unclear. The CDR3 consists of 14 residues. Germline V gene data show CDR1 as LGHNA and CDR2 as YSLEER. V shed 4 bases and J shed 2 bases, with 11 bases lying between them. The CDR3 DNA follows: TGCGCCAGCAGCCGGGCCGGGCAGAACTATGGCTACACCTTC. It yields the protein CASSRAGQNYGYTF.

V and J are TRBV27 and TRBJ2-7; weak D call: TRBD2 (6 bases). The length of the CDR3 is 14 residues. V shed 1 base and J shed 6 bases, with 13 bases lying between them. Germline lookup yields CDR1 MNHEY and CDR2 SMNVEV (reference sequence). CDR3 protein: CASSLLNLATEQYF. The CDR3 DNA sequence: TGTGCCAGCAGTTTATTGAACCTAGCGACCGAGCAGTACTTC.

This clone was detected a few times. The chain employs TRBV28 and TRBJ1-1; 8 bases match TRBD1. In germline, CDR1 is MDHEN, CDR2 SYDVKM. This CDR3 is built from 14 residues. Losses at the gene ends were 1 base for V and 4 bases for J; bases not matched to a gene: 2. CDR3 in amino acids: CASSLSQGATEAFF. In DNA form, the CDR3 reads TGTGCCAGCAGTTTATCCCAGGGGGCCACTGAAGCTTTCTTT.

The CDR3 is CASGGLNTEAFF. DNA of the CDR3: TGTGCCTCGGGAGGACTGAACACTGAAGCTTTCTTT. This rearrangement joins TRBV21-1 to TRBJ1-1. TRBV21-1 is a known pseudogene. This CDR3 is 12 amino acids long.

As to this clone: Other DNA sequences from this sample encode an identical CDR3 as well. The J gene is TRBJ1-1, the V gene TRBV28; a weak D match, TRBD1 (6 bases). The V gene's germline CDR1 is MDHEN and CDR2 SYDVKM. V shed 5 bases and J shed 0 bases, with 13 bases lying between them. The CDR3 is 15 residues long. Here the CDR3 DNA reads TGTGCCAGCAGTCTCCTTGGGGGCATGAACACTGAAGCTTTCTTT. The encoded protein is CASSLLGGMNTEAFF. Full variable domain (rest looked up from reference TRBV28 and TRBJ1-1): DVKVTQSSRYLVKRTGEKVFLECVQDMDHENMFWYRQDPGLGLRLIYFSYDVKMKEKGDIPEGYSVSREKKERFSLILESASTNQTSMYLCASSLLGGMNTEAFFGQGTRLTVV.

The rearrangement uses TRBV11-2 and TRBJ2-7, with 11 bases that match TRBD1. The CDR3 spans 16 residues. Trimming at V came to 1 base and at J to 3 bases, leaving 5 bases not matched to a gene. CDR1 is SGHAT, CDR2 FQNNGV, per germline. The CDR3 loop is CASSLARTGGVYEQYF. Written as DNA, the CDR3 is TGTGCCAGCAGCTTAGCCCGGACAGGGGGCGTCTACGAGCAGTACTTC.

V gene TRBV27 combines with J gene TRBJ2-3; D possibly corresponds to TRBD2 (5 bases). Germline lookup yields CDR1 MNHEY and CDR2 SMNVEV (reference sequence). The CDR3 totals 14 residues. Trimming shortened V by 6 bases and J by 1 base, and 11 bases separated the two germline ends. CDR3 coding DNA: TGTGCCAGCAGAAAGCGGCCCCGCACAGATACGCAGTATTTT. As protein: CASRKRPRTDTQYF.

The chain carries TRBV4-1 and TRBJ2-6; 8 bases fit TRBD2. Trimming took 4 bases from V and 0 from J; bases not matched to a gene: 14. This CDR3 is built from 20 residues. Germline V CDR1 and CDR2: MGHRA, YSYEKL. The CDR3 sequence: CASSRLPGGAILSGANVLTF. The CDR3, as DNA: TGCGCCAGCAGCCGGCTCCCGGGGGGGGCCATCCTCTCTGGGGCCAACGTCCTGACTTTC.

This chain joins TRBV7-9 and TRBJ2-1; a weak D match, TRBD1 (6 bases). The V end was cut by 4 bases, the J end by 4 bases, with 26 bases between. The germline CDR1 and CDR2 sequences are SEHNR and FQNEAQ (reference sequence). The CDR3 spans 19 residues. CDR3 bases: TGTGCCAGCAGCTCCACAGGGTTGGCGTCTTCCTCCTTTTACAATGAGCAGTTCTTC. It yields the protein CASSSTGLASSSFYNEQFF.

This sequence joins TRBV19 and TRBJ2-7; 8 positions match TRBD2. J was trimmed by 5 bases and V by 6 bases; bases with no gene match: 6. The CDR3 runs to 13 residues. Germline-derived CDR1 and CDR2 are LNHDA and SQIVND (reference sequence). For the CDR3, the DNA is TGTGCCAGTAGCCAGCGGGGGCGAGACGAGCAGTACTTC. This encodes CASSQRGRDEQYF.

This clone was seen a single time. The chain carries TRBV19 and TRBJ2-7, with 7 bases that match TRBD1. The junction had 7 bases not matched to a gene; V was cut back by 3 bases and J by 5 bases. There are 14 residues in the CDR3. Germline loops: CDR1 LNHDA, CDR2 SQIVND (reference sequence). The CDR3 loop reads CASSIRQGRDEQYF. In DNA form, the CDR3 reads TGTGCCAGTAGTATCCGACAGGGTCGGGACGAGCAGTACTTC.